This T cell receptor (beta chain) was sequenced during a study of identical twins. Findings and caveats of the study: Weaker excess twin sharing was observed in beta out-of-frame sequences. Models underestimated how often monozygotic twins shared out-of-frame TCR alpha.

Concerning this clonotype: Antigen specificity is unknown.

Template switching supplied a universal primer site; unique molecular identifiers were carried on the cDNA. TCRdb itself ran the 5' RACE reads through MiXCR, one entry per CDR3 protein. Here the sample spans 500,000 or so distinct CDR3 sequences, 12% to 15% being singletons. CDR1 is MGHRA and CDR2 is YSYEKL in the germline V gene. Trimming left V 0 bases short and J 6 bases short, with 9 bases between. The CDR3 is made up of 13 amino acids. This same sample was also part of a study on yellow fever vaccine responses in identical twins.

The receptor was derived from a woman between 18 and 30 years old in good health. The chain links TRBV4-1 to TRBJ2-7; D is unclear. The specimen sequenced was CD4+ T cells sorted from blood. The CDR3 loop reads CASSQDARFEQYF. CDR3 bases: TGCGCCAGCAGCCAAGATGCGAGGTTCGAGCAGTACTTC.